This TCR beta chain was identified during a study of cytomegalovirus exposure and HLA in healthy donors. Notes on the study in general: A later analysis associated around 17,000 TCR beta sequences with HLA alleles at a 0.05 false discovery rate. Fewer N-insertions (relative to the roughly 670-donor mean) were reportedly seen in an Asian-associated ancestry cluster in a later analysis. CMV serostatus was the only recorded immune exposure for donors.

PCR involved 60 Vbeta and 13 Jbeta primers. Sequenced by immunoSEQ multiplex PCR; TCRdb stores in-frame clones only, minus some. The sample consists of 150,000 to 200,000 clones, around 80% of them appearing once. The germline V gene encodes CDR1 SGHTA and CDR2 FQGNSA. V lost 5 bases, J lost 8 bases, and 4 bases stayed unmatched. CDR3 length: 14 amino acids. Concerning this clone: The antigen remains unidentified.

Specimen: PBMCs. The sequence derives from a girl aged 5 to 17 in good health and CMV-seropositive. V usage is TRBV7-2 and J usage is TRBJ1-4; 11 bases line up with TRBD1. CDR3 region: CASSQDRGHEKLFF. CDR3 nucleotide sequence: TGTGCCAGCAGCCAGGACAGGGGGCACGAAAAACTGTTTTTT.